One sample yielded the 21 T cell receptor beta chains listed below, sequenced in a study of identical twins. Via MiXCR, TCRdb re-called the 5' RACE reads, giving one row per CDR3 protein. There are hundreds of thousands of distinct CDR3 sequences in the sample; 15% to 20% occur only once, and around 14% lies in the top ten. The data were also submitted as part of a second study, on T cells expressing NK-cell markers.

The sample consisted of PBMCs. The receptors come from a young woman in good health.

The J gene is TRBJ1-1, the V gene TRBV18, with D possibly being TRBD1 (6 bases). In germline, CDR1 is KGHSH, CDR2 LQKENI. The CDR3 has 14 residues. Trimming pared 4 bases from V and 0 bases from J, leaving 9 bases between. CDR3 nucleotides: TGTGCCAGCTCACGGGGGCTAATGAACACTGAAGCTTTCTTT. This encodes CASSRGLMNTEAFF. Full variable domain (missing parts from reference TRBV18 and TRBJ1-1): NAGVMQNPRHLVRRRGQEARLRCSPMKGHSHVYWYRQLPEEGLKFMVYLQKENIIDESGMPKERFSAEFPKEGPSILRIQQVVRGDSAAYFCASSRGLMNTEAFFGQGTRLTVV.

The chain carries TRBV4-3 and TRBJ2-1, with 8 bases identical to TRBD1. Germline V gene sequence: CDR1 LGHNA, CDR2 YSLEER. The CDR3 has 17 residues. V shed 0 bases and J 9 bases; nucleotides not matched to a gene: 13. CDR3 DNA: TGCGCCAGCAGCCAAGATTCCGTGGCAGGGGGCCACGCTGAGCAGTTCTTC. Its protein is CASSQDSVAGGHAEQFF.

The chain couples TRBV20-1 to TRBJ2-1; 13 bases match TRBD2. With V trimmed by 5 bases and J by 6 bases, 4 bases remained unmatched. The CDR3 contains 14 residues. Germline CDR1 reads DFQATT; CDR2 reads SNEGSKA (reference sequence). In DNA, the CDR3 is TGCAGTGCTGGGACTAGCGGGAATAGCAATGAGCAGTTCTTC. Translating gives CSAGTSGNSNEQFF.

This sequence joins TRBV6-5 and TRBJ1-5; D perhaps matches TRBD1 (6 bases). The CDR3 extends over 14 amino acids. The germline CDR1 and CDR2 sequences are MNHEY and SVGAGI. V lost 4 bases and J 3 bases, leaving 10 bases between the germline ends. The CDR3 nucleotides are TGTGCCAGCAGTTCCCGGACAGACAATCAGCCCCAGCATTTT. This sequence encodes CASSSRTDNQPQHF.

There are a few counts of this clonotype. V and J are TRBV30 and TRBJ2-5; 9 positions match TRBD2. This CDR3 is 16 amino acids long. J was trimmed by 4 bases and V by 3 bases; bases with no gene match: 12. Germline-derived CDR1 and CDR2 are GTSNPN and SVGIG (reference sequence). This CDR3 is CAWRAIAGDLGETQYF. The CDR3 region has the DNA TGTGCCTGGAGGGCCATAGCGGGAGATCTAGGAGAGACCCAGTACTTC.

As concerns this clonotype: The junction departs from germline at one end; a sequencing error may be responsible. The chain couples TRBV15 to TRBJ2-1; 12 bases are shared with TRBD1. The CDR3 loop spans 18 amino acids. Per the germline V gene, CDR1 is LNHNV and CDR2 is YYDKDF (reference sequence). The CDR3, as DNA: TGTGCCACCAGCGGAGAATCAAACCGGGACAGGGGGCGGTATGAGCAGTTCTTC. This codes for CATSGESNRDRGRYEQFF.

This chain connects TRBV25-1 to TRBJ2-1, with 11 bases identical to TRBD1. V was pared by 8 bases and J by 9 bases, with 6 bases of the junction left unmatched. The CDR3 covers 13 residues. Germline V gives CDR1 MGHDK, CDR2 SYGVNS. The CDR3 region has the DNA TGTGCCAGCTCCGGACAGGGGGCTACTGAGCAGTTCTTC. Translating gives CASSGQGATEQFF.

CDR3 in DNA: TGTGCCAGCAGCCCCTACAGGTATGGCAATCAGCCCCAGCATTTT. Residues: CASSPYRYGNQPQHF. The chain joins TRBV12-3 or TRBV12-4 to TRBJ1-5; TRBD1 might be the D (5 bases). Trimming pared 6 bases from V and 2 bases from J, leaving 14 bases between. The CDR3 runs to 15 residues.

In nucleotides, the CDR3 is TGTGCCAGCAGTTTGGGCGGACAGGGAAATTCACCCCTCCACTTT. This encodes CASSLGGQGNSPLHF. V is TRBV12-3 or TRBV12-4 and J is TRBJ1-6, with 8 bases lining up with TRBD1. CDR3 length: 15 residues. Trimming removed 3 bases from V and 7 bases from J; junction bases left unmatched: 5.

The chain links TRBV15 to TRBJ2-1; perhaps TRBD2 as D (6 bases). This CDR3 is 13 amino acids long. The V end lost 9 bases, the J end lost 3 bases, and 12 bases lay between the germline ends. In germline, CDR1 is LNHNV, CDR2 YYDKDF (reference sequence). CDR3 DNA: TGTGCCACGGGACTCGCCCTCTACAATGAGCAGTTCTTC. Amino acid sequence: CATGLALYNEQFF.

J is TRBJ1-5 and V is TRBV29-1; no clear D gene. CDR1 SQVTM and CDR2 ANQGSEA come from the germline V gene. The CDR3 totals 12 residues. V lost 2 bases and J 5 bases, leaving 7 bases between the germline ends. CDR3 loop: CSVESGDQPQHF. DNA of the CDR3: TGCAGCGTTGAAAGCGGGGATCAGCCCCAGCATTTT.

The CDR3 DNA reads as TGTGCCAGCATTAAGAACTCCTTGGAGCAGTTCTTC. Translated, it gives CASIKNSLEQFF. The V call is TRBV5-6, the J call TRBJ2-1; D gene unclear. This CDR3 spans 12 amino acids. V was clipped by 6 bases and J by 10 bases, with 14 bases between them. CDR1 and CDR2 (germline): SGHDT, YYEEEE.

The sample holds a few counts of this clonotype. The CDR3 DNA follows: TGTGCCAGCCGTCCAAACAGGGGAGCAAGGGCTGAAGCTTTCTTT. Amino acids: CASRPNRGARAEAFF. V gene TRBV6-2 or TRBV6-3 combines with J gene TRBJ1-1; 7 positions agree with TRBD1. The V segment lost 8 bases and the J segment 6 bases; nucleotides outside the gene matches: 15. The CDR3 has 15 residues. From germline, CDR1 is MNHEY and CDR2 SVGEGT.

The CDR3 is CASSPTWDRGYEQYF. The CDR3 DNA follows: TGTGCCAGCAGTCCGACGTGGGACAGGGGCTACGAGCAGTACTTC. The genes are TRBV12-3 or TRBV12-4 and TRBJ2-7; 10 positions match TRBD1. V shed 5 bases and J 3 bases; nucleotides not matched to a gene: 7. The CDR3 covers 15 residues.

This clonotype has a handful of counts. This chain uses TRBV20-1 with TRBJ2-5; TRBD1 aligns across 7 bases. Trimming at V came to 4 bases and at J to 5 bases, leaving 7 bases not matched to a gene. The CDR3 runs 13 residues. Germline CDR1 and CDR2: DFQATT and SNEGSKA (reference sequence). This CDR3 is CSATHRGGETQYF. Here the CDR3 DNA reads TGCAGTGCTACCCACAGGGGTGGGGAGACCCAGTACTTC.

The CDR3 region is CASTSPGLGVRGNEQFF. As DNA, the CDR3 is TGTGCCAGCACCTCCCCGGGACTAGGAGTCAGAGGGAATGAGCAGTTCTTC. The chain couples TRBV6-1 to TRBJ2-1; 8 bases fit TRBD2. V lost 7 bases and J lost 7; bases outside the gene matches: 18. The germline V gene has CDR1 MNHNS and CDR2 SASEGT. This CDR3 has 17 residues.

The CDR3 here is CASSPWGQGSNQPQHF. CDR3 sequence (DNA): TGTGCCAGCAGTCCCTGGGGGCAGGGGAGCAATCAGCCCCAGCATTTT. The chain has TRBV6-2 or TRBV6-3 and TRBJ1-5; D might be TRBD1 (6 bases). CDR3 size: 16 residues. Deletions cut 5 bases from V and 1 base from J, with 15 bases between. In germline, CDR1 is MNHEY, CDR2 SVGEGT.

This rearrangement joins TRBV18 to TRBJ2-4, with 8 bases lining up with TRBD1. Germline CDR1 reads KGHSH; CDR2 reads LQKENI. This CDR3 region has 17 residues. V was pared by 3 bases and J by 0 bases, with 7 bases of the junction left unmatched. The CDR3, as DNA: TGTGCCAGCTCACCGGTTCAGGGGGCTTTAGCCAAAAACATTCAGTACTTC. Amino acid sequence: CASSPVQGALAKNIQYF.

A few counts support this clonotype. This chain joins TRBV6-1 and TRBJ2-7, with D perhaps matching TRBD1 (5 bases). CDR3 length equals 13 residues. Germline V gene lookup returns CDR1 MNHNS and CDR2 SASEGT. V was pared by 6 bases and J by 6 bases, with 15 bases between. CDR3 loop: CASSPVSGAEQYF. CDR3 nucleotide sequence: TGTGCCAGCAGCCCCGTGTCTGGGGCCGAGCAGTACTTC.

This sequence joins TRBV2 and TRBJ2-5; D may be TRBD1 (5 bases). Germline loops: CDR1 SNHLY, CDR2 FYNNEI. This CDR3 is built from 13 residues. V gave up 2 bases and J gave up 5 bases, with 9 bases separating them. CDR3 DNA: TGTGCCAGCAGTGAAAGGGGTGTGGAGACCCAGTACTTC. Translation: CASSERGVETQYF.

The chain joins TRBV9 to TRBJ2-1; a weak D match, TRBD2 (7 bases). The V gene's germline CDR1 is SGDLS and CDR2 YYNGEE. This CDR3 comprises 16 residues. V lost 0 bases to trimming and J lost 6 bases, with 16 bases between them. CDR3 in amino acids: CASSVGNLGGGNEQFF. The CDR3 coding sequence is TGTGCCAGCAGCGTAGGTAATCTGGGAGGGGGCAATGAGCAGTTCTTC.